This paragraph covers one TCR beta chain sequence. The protocol was immunoSEQ multiplex PCR, while the TCRdb copy is restricted to in-frame clones and leaves out a portion. The sample records roughly 400,000 clones, about nine tenths being singletons. These data come from a study of control samples from healthy donors and cancer patients. The CDR3 runs to 15 residues. The germline CDR1 and CDR2 sequences are MNHEY and SVGAGI. With 5 bases clipped from V and 0 bases from J, the junction kept 4 bases outside the gene matches. The sequence derives from a man in his forties with head and neck cancer. The sample comprised PBMCs. This rearrangement joins TRBV6-5 to TRBJ1-5; 7 bases agree with TRBD1. In DNA form, the CDR3 reads TGTGCCAGCAGTAGAGGGACAGATAGCAATCAGCCCCAGCATTTT. Its protein is CASSRGTDSNQPQHF.